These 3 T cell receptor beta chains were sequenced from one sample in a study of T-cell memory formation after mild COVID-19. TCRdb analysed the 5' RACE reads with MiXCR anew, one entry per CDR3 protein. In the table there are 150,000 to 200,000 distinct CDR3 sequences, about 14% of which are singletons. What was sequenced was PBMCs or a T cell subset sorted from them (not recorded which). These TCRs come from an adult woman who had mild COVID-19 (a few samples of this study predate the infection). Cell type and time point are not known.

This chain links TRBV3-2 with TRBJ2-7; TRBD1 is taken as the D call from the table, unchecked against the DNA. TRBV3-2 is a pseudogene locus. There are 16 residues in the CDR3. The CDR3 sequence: CASSQGRGLVSYEQYF. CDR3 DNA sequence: TGTGCCAGCAGCCAAGGCAGGGGACTGGTATCCTACGAGCAGTACTTC.

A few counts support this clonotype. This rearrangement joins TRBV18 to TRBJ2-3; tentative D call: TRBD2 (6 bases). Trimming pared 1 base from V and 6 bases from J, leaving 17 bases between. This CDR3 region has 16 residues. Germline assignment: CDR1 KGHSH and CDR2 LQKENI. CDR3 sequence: CASSPRPSGQRDTQYF. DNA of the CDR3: TGTGCCAGCTCACCACGACCGAGCGGGCAGAGGGATACGCAGTATTTT.

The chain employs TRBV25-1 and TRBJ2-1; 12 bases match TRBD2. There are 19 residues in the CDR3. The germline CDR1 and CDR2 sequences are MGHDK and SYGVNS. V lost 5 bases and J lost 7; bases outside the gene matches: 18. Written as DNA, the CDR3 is TGTGCCAGCAGTAAACCGACTAGCGGGAGCCATACGTTCGGGAATGAGCAGTTCTTC. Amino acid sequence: CASSKPTSGSHTFGNEQFF.